The T cell receptor beta chain described here comes from a study of T cell responses to AZD1222 COVID-19 vaccine. Points from the study as a whole: Just six AZD1222 recipients were seropositive at baseline. An increase in Spike-specific TCR breadth and depth was observed after two AZD1222 doses.

Of note for this clone: Antigen specificity is unknown.

TCRdb keeps only in-frame clones here, not all; method: immunoSEQ multiplex PCR. Among roughly 120,000 clones listed, roughly 87% were seen once. The CDR3 spans 15 residues. Germline-derived CDR1 and CDR2 are SGHRS and YFSETQ. The junction had 6 bases not matched to a gene; V was cut back by 6 bases and J by 4 bases. This TCR derives from an adult in good health. The genes are TRBV5-1 and TRBJ2-5; TRBD2 agrees at 13 bases. Sequencing used peripheral blood, obtained on day 0 of AZD1222 vaccination. The CDR3 sequence: CASTLTSGGRETQYF. The CDR3 DNA reads as TGCGCCAGCACCCTGACTAGCGGGGGGCGAGAGACCCAGTACTTC. The variable domain in full, completed from reference TRBV5-1 and TRBJ2-5, reads KAGVTQTPRYLIKTRGQQVTLSCSPISGHRSVSWYQQTPGQGLQFLFEYFSETQRNKGNFPGRFSGRQFSNSRSEMNVSTLELGDSALYLCASTLTSGGRETQYFGPGTRLLVL.